A single sample gave rise to the 2 T cell receptor beta chains below, sequenced in a study of blood T cell repertoires in COVID-19. The protocol was immunoSEQ multiplex PCR, while the TCRdb copy is restricted to in-frame clones and leaves out a portion. The sample has under 250,000 clones; almost 90% are singletons. The material sequenced was peripheral blood. These receptors came from a man at least 80 years old with acute or convalescent COVID-19.

About this clone: One end of the junction fails to match germline, which may point to a read error. The rearrangement uses TRBV15 and TRBJ2-7; 7 nucleotides align to TRBD2. Looked up from germline, CDR1 is LNHNV and CDR2 is YYDKDF (reference sequence). This CDR3 region has 14 residues. The CDR3 coding sequence is TGTGCCACCAGCACTGGGAGGGACTCCTACGAGCAGTGCTTC. It is translated as CATSTGRDSYEQCF.

Only one count was recorded for this clone. This rearrangement joins TRBV6-5 to TRBJ1-1; 8 nucleotides agree with TRBD1. With V trimmed by 4 bases and J by 4 bases, 2 bases remained unmatched. This CDR3 has 13 amino acids. Germline CDR1 is MNHEY and CDR2 is SVGAGI. The CDR3 spells CASSSTGVTEAFF. The DNA for the CDR3 is TGTGCCAGCAGTTCGACAGGGGTCACTGAAGCTTTCTTT.